These 24 T cell receptor beta chains originate from one sample sequenced in a study of radiotherapy plus CTLA-4 blockade in lung cancer. Produced via immunoSEQ multiplex PCR; TCRdb's table is partial and in-frame only. Of about 59,000 clones in the sample, roughly 76% are singletons; the top ten hold about 8.3%. Sequenced here: peripheral blood, sampled from a patient treated with radiotherapy plus ipilimumab. These receptors were collected from a human donor with non-small cell lung cancer whose response to radiotherapy plus ipilimumab could not be evaluated.

V and J are TRBV7-2 and TRBJ2-7; 9 bases are shared with TRBD1. Germline CDR1 and CDR2: SGHTA and FQGNSA. This CDR3 comprises 13 residues. The V and J ends lost 4 bases and 5 bases, in that order; junction bases with no gene match: 3. The CDR3 DNA is TGTGCCAGCAGCTACGACAGGGGGAACGAGCAGTACTTC. Amino acid sequence: CASSYDRGNEQYF.

The rearrangement joins TRBV6-1 to TRBJ1-1; possibly TRBD1 for D (6 bases). Trimming stripped 8 bases from V and 12 bases from J, with 22 bases between. The CDR3 is 13 residues long. In germline, CDR1 is MNHNS, CDR2 SASEGT. The CDR3 nucleotides are TGTGCCAGCCACCAGGGGTCCCATATTGTAACTTTCTTT. Amino acid sequence: CASHQGSHIVTFF.

The chain combines TRBV6-5 with TRBJ1-3, with D possibly TRBD1 on 5 matching bases. Trimming cost V 6 bases and J 0 bases, with 12 bases left between them. In germline, CDR1 is MNHEY, CDR2 SVGAGI. This CDR3 is 15 amino acids long. For the CDR3, the DNA is TGTGCCAGCAGGTCGACAGTCGTCTCTGGAAACACCATATATTTT. Protein product: CASRSTVVSGNTIYF.

This clone has just a few counts. The CDR3 DNA follows: TGTGCCAGCAGTGAAGCCTTGGCTTTCTTT. Amino acid sequence: CASSEALAFF. The chain couples TRBV6-1 to TRBJ1-1; D gene unclear. The CDR3 has 10 amino acids. Germline V gene lookup returns CDR1 MNHNS and CDR2 SASEGT. V lost 0 bases and J 11 bases, leaving 4 bases between the germline ends.

The V and J genes are TRBV27 and TRBJ2-5; possible D gene TRBD1, 8 bases. This CDR3 region has 15 residues. V lost 6 bases and J 11 bases, leaving 25 bases between the germline ends. Germline assignment: CDR1 MNHEY and CDR2 SMNVEV (reference sequence). The CDR3 loop is CASSLVGQGGVQQYF. The CDR3 nucleotides are TGTGCCAGCAGCCTCGTCGGACAGGGAGGGGTGCAGCAGTACTTC.

Points on this clone: An end of the junction does not agree with germline; a read error may underlie this. V is TRBV11-3 and J is TRBJ2-7, with TRBD1 matching 7 bases. This CDR3 has 16 amino acids. Germline CDR1 is SGHNT and CDR2 is YENEEA. CDR3 protein: CASSLDRVGSSYEQYF. The DNA for the CDR3 is TGTGCCAGCAGCCTAGACAGGGTGGGAAGCTCCTACGAGCAGTACTTC.

J is TRBJ2-3 and V is TRBV11-1, with D perhaps TRBD1 (5 bases). Germline V gene sequence: CDR1 SGHAT, CDR2 FQDESV (reference sequence). V gave up 8 bases and J gave up 4 bases, with 22 bases separating them. This CDR3 has 16 amino acids. The CDR3 nucleotides are TGTGCCAGCGGGATCACAGGAATTTTTTTTTCAGATACGCAGTATTTT. It is translated as CASGITGIFFSDTQYF.

This chain joins TRBV6-1 and TRBJ1-2, with 9 bases lining up with TRBD1. The CDR3 sequence is 14 residues long. J gave up 7 bases and V 6 bases, and 9 bases lay outside the gene matches. CDR1 is MNHNS, CDR2 SASEGT, per germline. Written as DNA, the CDR3 is TGTGCCAGCAGAAAAGATACAGGGGGCCGTGGCTACACCTTC. Encoded protein: CASRKDTGGRGYTF.

The V gene is TRBV11-2, the J gene TRBJ1-2; maybe TRBD1 (6 bases). The CDR3 covers 13 residues. CDR1 and CDR2 from the germline V gene are SGHAT and FQNNGV. The V end was cut by 5 bases, the J end by 4 bases, with 11 bases between. CDR3 nucleotide sequence: TGTGCCAGCAGCCAAACAGGGATCTATGGCTACACCTTC. Protein sequence: CASSQTGIYGYTF.

This clone turned up a few times. This sequence is one base from a far larger clone and is likely a read error. This chain joins TRBV15 and TRBJ1-2; D gene ambiguous. The CDR3 runs 15 residues. Germline V gene data show CDR1 as LNHNV and CDR2 as YYDKDF (reference sequence). The CDR3 region has the DNA TGTGCCACCAGCTTGGCGGGGATTGGTAACTCTGGCTACACCTTC. Translating it yields CATSLAGIGNSGYTF.

The V gene is TRBV19, the J gene TRBJ2-1; 10 nucleotides agree with TRBD2. This CDR3 has 15 residues. J lost 8 bases, V lost 1 base, and 5 bases had no gene match. Germline V gene lookup returns CDR1 LNHDA and CDR2 SQIVND (reference sequence). This CDR3 reads CASSIALAGVYEQFF. The CDR3 DNA reads TGTGCCAGTAGTATAGCGCTAGCGGGAGTCTATGAGCAGTTCTTC.

This sequence joins TRBV6-1 and TRBJ1-1, with a tentative D call TRBD1 (6 bases). Germline CDR1 is MNHNS and CDR2 is SASEGT. The CDR3 has 20 amino acids. V was pared by 3 bases and J by 1 base, with 27 bases between. CDR3 amino acids: CASSDLRWTVGKRANTEAFF. CDR3 sequence (DNA): TGTGCCAGCAGTGACCTGCGCTGGACAGTCGGTAAGAGGGCGAACACTGAAGCTTTCTTT.

The CDR3 DNA sequence: TGCGCCAGCAGCTTCCCCCCCAGCGGGAGTATCGCAGATACGCAGTATTTT. Protein product: CASSFPPSGSIADTQYF. The rearrangement links TRBV5-1 to TRBJ2-3; TRBD2 aligns across 8 bases. The germline CDR1 and CDR2 sequences are SGHRS and YFSETQ. This CDR3 has 17 residues. Trimming at V came to 2 bases and at J to 4 bases, leaving 12 bases not matched to a gene.

This chain connects TRBV9 to TRBJ2-1; D is perhaps TRBD1 (5 bases). Germline CDR1 SGDLS, CDR2 YYNGEE. This CDR3 is 15 amino acids long. The ends were cut back, 0 bases at V and 0 bases at J, with 7 bases in the middle. For the CDR3, the DNA is TGTGCCAGCAGCGTAGTAGGGGTCTCCTACAATGAGCAGTTCTTC. This codes for CASSVVGVSYNEQFF.

This clone was detected ten times or more. The chain recombines TRBV5-4 with TRBJ1-1, with TRBD1 as a possible D gene (5 bases). Per germline, CDR1 SGHNT and CDR2 YYREEE (reference sequence). This CDR3 is 16 amino acids long. V lost 0 bases and J lost 0, with 12 bases in between. CDR3 sequence (DNA): TGTGCCAGCAGCTTGGTGCCGGGGGTCCTGAACACTGAAGCTTTCTTT. This translates into CASSLVPGVLNTEAFF.

The V call is TRBV7-3, the J call TRBJ2-1, with 7 bases that match TRBD2. The germline V gene encodes CDR1 SGHTA and CDR2 FQGTGA. The J segment lost 7 bases and the V segment lost 5 bases, leaving 5 bases of the junction unmatched. This CDR3 has 13 residues. This CDR3 reads CASSISGINEQFF. CDR3 nucleotide sequence: TGTGCCAGCAGCATAAGCGGGATAAATGAGCAGTTCTTC. The full variable domain, with the rest looked up from reference TRBV7-3 and TRBJ2-1, is GAGVSQTPSNKVTEKGKYVELRCDPISGHTALYWYRQSLGQGPEFLIYFQGTGAADDSGLPNDRFFAVRPEGSVSTLKIQRTERGDSAVYLCASSISGINEQFFGPGTRLTVL.

This chain uses TRBV7-3 with TRBJ2-2, with TRBD2 matching over 7 bases. Germline CDR1 is SGHTA and CDR2 is FQGTGA. The CDR3 spans 14 residues. V lost 5 bases, J lost 0 bases, and 0 bases stayed unmatched. CDR3 region: CASSLAANTGELFF. The DNA of the CDR3 is TGTGCCAGCAGCCTAGCGGCGAACACCGGGGAGCTGTTTTTT. Drawing the rest from reference TRBV7-3 and TRBJ2-2, the complete variable domain is GAGVSQTPSNKVTEKGKYVELRCDPISGHTALYWYRQSLGQGPEFLIYFQGTGAADDSGLPNDRFFAVRPEGSVSTLKIQRTERGDSAVYLCASSLAANTGELFFGEGSRLTVL.

V gene TRBV9 combines with J gene TRBJ2-3, with 13 bases fitting TRBD2. The CDR3 runs to 14 residues. Unmatched junction bases numbered 2, after V lost 4 bases and J lost 6 bases. Germline CDR1 reads SGDLS; CDR2 reads YYNGEE. The CDR3 protein is CASSQTSGGDTQYF. The DNA for the CDR3 is TGTGCCAGCAGCCAGACTAGCGGGGGGGATACGCAGTATTTT.

There are a few counts of this clone. The V gene is TRBV9, the J gene TRBJ2-1; 9 bases fit TRBD2. Germline loops: CDR1 SGDLS, CDR2 YYNGEE. The V segment lost 0 bases and the J segment 4 bases; nucleotides outside the gene matches: 2. This CDR3 contains 15 residues. As DNA, the CDR3 is TGTGCCAGCAGCGTAGGGACTAGCGTATACAATGAGCAGTTCTTC. It encodes CASSVGTSVYNEQFF. Full variable domain (missing parts from reference TRBV9 and TRBJ2-1): DSGVTQTPKHLITATGQRVTLRCSPRSGDLSVYWYQQSLDQGLQFLIQYYNGEERAKGNILERFSAQQFPDLHSELNLSSLELGDSALYFCASSVGTSVYNEQFFGPGTRLTVL.

The chain carries TRBV6-5 and TRBJ2-7, with 8 bases fitting TRBD1. Germline values: CDR1 MNHEY, CDR2 SVGAGI. The CDR3 is 14 residues long. Trimming removed 4 bases from V and 2 bases from J; junction bases left unmatched: 4. Here the CDR3 DNA reads TGTGCCAGCAGTTTAACAGGGGGGACCTACGAGCAGTACTTC. Translating it yields CASSLTGGTYEQYF.

The sample holds a few counts of this clone. This may come from a read error, since a much larger clone is one base off. In the same sample, other DNA sequences code for this CDR3. The chain has TRBV5-1 and TRBJ1-5, with D possibly matching TRBD1 (5 bases). V was trimmed by 0 bases and J by 3 bases, leaving 10 bases between them. The germline V gene has CDR1 SGHRS and CDR2 YFSETQ. The CDR3 spans 15 residues. In DNA form, the CDR3 reads TGCGCCAGCAGCTTGGCCGGGGGGTACAATCAGCCCCAGCATTTT. Encoded protein: CASSLAGGYNQPQHF.

This chain uses TRBV6-5 with TRBJ1-2; D unresolved. This CDR3 region has 11 residues. V was clipped by 7 bases and J by 4 bases, with 7 bases between them. Germline assignment: CDR1 MNHEY and CDR2 SVGAGI. For the CDR3, the DNA is TGTGCCAGCACCTTGAGCTATGGCTACACCTTC. Protein product: CASTLSYGYTF.

The chain couples TRBV10-1 to TRBJ1-5, with 7 nucleotides matching TRBD1. Germline loops: CDR1 WNHNN, CDR2 SYGVQD (reference sequence). Unmatched junction bases numbered 10, after V lost 9 bases and J lost 2 bases. The CDR3 runs 15 residues. The CDR3 sequence: CARIPNRGGNQPQHF. The CDR3 region has the DNA TGCGCCAGGATTCCGAACAGGGGAGGCAATCAGCCCCAGCATTTT.

This chain connects TRBV28 to TRBJ1-3; 8 positions match TRBD1. The CDR3 length is 14 residues. The V and J ends lost 3 bases and 4 bases, in that order; junction bases with no gene match: 2. CDR1 MDHEN and CDR2 SYDVKM come from the germline V gene. CDR3 DNA: TGTGCCAGCAGTTTCAGGGGGCCAGGAAACACCATATATTTT. Amino acid sequence: CASSFRGPGNTIYF.